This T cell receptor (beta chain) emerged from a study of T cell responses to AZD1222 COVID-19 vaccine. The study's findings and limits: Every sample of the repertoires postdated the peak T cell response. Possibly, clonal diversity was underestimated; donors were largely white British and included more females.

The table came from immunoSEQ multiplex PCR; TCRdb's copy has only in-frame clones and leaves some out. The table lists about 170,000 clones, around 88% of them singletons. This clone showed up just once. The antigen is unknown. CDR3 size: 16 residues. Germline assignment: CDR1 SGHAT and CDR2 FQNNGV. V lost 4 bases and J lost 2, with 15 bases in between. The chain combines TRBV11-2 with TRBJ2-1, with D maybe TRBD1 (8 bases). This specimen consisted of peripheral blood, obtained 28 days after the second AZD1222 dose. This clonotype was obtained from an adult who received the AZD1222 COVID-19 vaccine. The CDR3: CASSSGGTGPYNEQFF. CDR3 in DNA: TGTGCCAGCAGCTCCGGGGGGACAGGCCCCTACAATGAGCAGTTCTTC.